The rows below give T cell receptor beta chains drawn from one sample of a study of blood T cell repertoires in COVID-19. Repertoires were generated with immunoSEQ multiplex PCR, while TCRdb's copy carries only in-frame clones and drops some. The sample yields about 190,000 clones, less than 90% seen once. The sample consisted of peripheral blood. Receptor source: a woman aged 35 to 49 with acute or convalescent COVID-19. Both conserved end residues are part of each CDR3. The D gene is left open where the match is weak. Clone size is not always given. Where it is, it says once, few, many or a class for expanded clones.

clone_size	d_call	v_call	j_call	cdr3_nt	cdr3_aa
.	TRBD1	TRBV27	TRBJ2-4	TGTGCCAGCAGTCTCTCATCGACAGGGACAAAAAACATTCAGTACTTC	CASSLSSTGTKNIQYF
.	TRBD1	TRBV28	TRBJ1-3	TGTGCCAGCCAACAGGGGGCTTCGAACACCATATATTTT	CASQQGASNTIYF
.	TRBD1	TRBV7-3	TRBJ2-3	TGTGCCAGCAGCCCGGTGGGGACAGGGGGCTCAGATACGCAGTATTTT	CASSPVGTGGSDTQYF
.	TRBD1	TRBV9	TRBJ2-5	TGTGCCAGCAGCGTACGGACAGGGTGGGGGGAGACCCAGTACTTC	CASSVRTGWGETQYF
many	TRBD2	TRBV5-4	TRBJ2-2	TGTGCCAGCAGCTTGGATCAGCGGGAGGCCGGGGAGCTGTTTTTT	CASSLDQREAGELFF
once	.	TRBV19	TRBJ1-1	TGTGCCAGTAGTCCCTATTCAGGGGTGAACACTGAAGCTTTCTTT	CASSPYSGVNTEAFF
.	.	TRBV9	TRBJ1-1	TGTGCCAGCAGCGTAGCTAGTTGGGGCCGGGAAGCTTTCTTT	CASSVASWGREAFF
.	.	TRBV19	TRBJ2-1	TGTGCCAGTAGTATACCGGGCGGGAACAATGAGCAGTTCTTC	CASSIPGGNNEQFF
.	TRBD2	TRBV24-1	TRBJ2-5	TGTGCCACCAGTGATTGGGCTAGCGGGGGAGAAGAGACCCAGTACTTC	CATSDWASGGEETQYF
.	.	TRBV3-1/TRBV3-2	TRBJ1-1	TGTGCCAGCAGCCAACTCTCCTCCTTGAACACTGAAGCTTTCTTT	CASSQLSSLNTEAFF
once	TRBD1	TRBV5-4	TRBJ2-1	TGTGCCAGCAGCTTGACAGGGGCCCATGAGCAGTTCTTC	CASSLTGAHEQFF
.	TRBD1	TRBV9	TRBJ1-4	TGTGCCAGCAGCGCCCGGACAGGGGGATACGAAAAACTGTTTTTT	CASSARTGGYEKLFF
.	TRBD1	TRBV7-2	TRBJ2-5	TGTGCCAGCAGCTTGGAACAGGGGGCAGAGACCCAGTACTTC	CASSLEQGAETQYF
.	.	TRBV9	TRBJ1-1	TGTGCCAGCAGCGGAAACTTGAACACTGAAGCTTTCTTT	CASSGNLNTEAFF
.	.	TRBV19	TRBJ1-1	TGTGCCAGTACCCTGATAGGGGGGAACACTGAAGCTTTCTTT	CASTLIGGNTEAFF
.	TRBD2	TRBV6-5	TRBJ2-5	TGTGCCAGCAGTTCCTTAGCGGGGGCTGGAGAGACCCAGTACTTC	CASSSLAGAGETQYF
.	TRBD2	TRBV27	TRBJ2-7	TGTGCCAGCAGTTTTAAGCGGGGGGGATACGAGCAGTACTTC	CASSFKRGGYEQYF
.	TRBD1	TRBV11-2	TRBJ2-1	TGTGCCAGCAGCGAGCCGGGCAGGGGGAATGAGCAGTTCTTC	CASSEPGRGNEQFF
few	.	TRBV28	TRBJ2-4	TGTGCCAGCAGTTTAATCGGGGGAGATGGGGCCAAAAACATTCAGTACTTC	CASSLIGGDGAKNIQYF
.	TRBD1	TRBV6-8	TRBJ1-5	TGTGCCAGCGAGCTGATTGCAGGACAGGAGCTCTATAGCAATCAGCCCCAGCATTTT	CASELIAGQELYSNQPQHF
.	TRBD1	TRBV5-1	TRBJ1-4	TGCGCCAGCAATTCAGGACAGGGTGGAGAAAAACTGTTTTTT	CASNSGQGGEKLFF
.	.	TRBV28	TRBJ1-2	TGTGCCAGCAGTTCCCCCTCGACAGGAATAAGGGGCTACACCTTC	CASSSPSTGIRGYTF
.	.	TRBV18	TRBJ1-5	TGTGCCAGCTCACCAGAGGAAAATAGCAATCAGCCCCAGCATTTT	CASSPEENSNQPQHF
.	TRBD1	TRBV2	TRBJ1-6	TGTGCCAGCAGGAACAGGGGTAATGATAATTCACCCCTCCACTTT	CASRNRGNDNSPLHF
.	TRBD1	TRBV13	TRBJ2-7	TGTGCCAGCAGCTTGACCGGGACAGGGGGATACGAGCAGTACTTC	CASSLTGTGGYEQYF